Each of the 4 T cell receptor beta chains below was sequenced from the same sample in a study of blood T cells in healthy people across ages. The second PCR ran roughly 6 to 12 cycles with a sample-barcoded 5' primer and J-beta primers. TCRdb recomputed calls from the 5' RACE reads with MiXCR, one row per CDR3 protein. The sample gives 1.5 million or so distinct CDR3 sequences, 42% of which show up once; about 4% is in the top ten. Source material: blood. Receptors were obtained from a woman between 18 and 29 years old in good health.

This clonotype was observed many times. The chain carries TRBV12-3 or TRBV12-4 and TRBJ2-7, with 7 bases aligning to TRBD2. The V gene end was trimmed by 4 bases and the J gene end by 3 bases; junction bases not matched to a gene: 9. This CDR3 comprises 15 residues. The CDR3 region has the DNA TGTGCCAGCAGTTCACGACTAGCCTCCTTCTACGAGCAGTACTTC. It translates to CASSSRLASFYEQYF.

This chain connects TRBV7-3 to TRBJ2-2; 8 bases fit TRBD2. The ends lost 4 bases at V and 2 bases at J; junction bases unmatched: 3. The length of the CDR3 is 15 residues. Germline assignment: CDR1 SGHTA and CDR2 FQGTGA. CDR3 in amino acids: CASSSLAGNTGELFF. DNA of the CDR3: TGTGCCAGCAGCTCGTTAGCGGGAAACACCGGGGAGCTGTTTTTT.

The rearrangement joins TRBV2 to TRBJ2-1; 8 bases are shared with TRBD1. The CDR3 covers 16 residues. V gave up 6 bases and J gave up 5 bases; unmatched junction bases: 12. CDR1 is SNHLY, CDR2 FYNNEI, per germline. The CDR3 sequence: CASSALFGQGDNEQFF. The DNA of the CDR3 is TGTGCCAGCAGCGCCCTTTTCGGACAGGGAGACAATGAGCAGTTCTTC.

V and J are TRBV20-1 and TRBJ2-4; 8 bases are a match to TRBD1. With V trimmed by 3 bases and J by 13 bases, 11 bases remained unmatched. The CDR3 sequence is 13 residues long. The germline CDR1 and CDR2 sequences are DFQATT and SNEGSKA (reference sequence). CDR3 bases: TGCAGTGCTAGTACCGACAGGGGTTGGGAGCAGTACTTC. It translates to CSASTDRGWEQYF.